This entry lists 14 T cell receptor beta chains sequenced from one sample in a study of blood T cells in healthy people across ages. A J-beta primer mix and a sample-barcoded 5' primer were used in a second PCR of about 6 to 12 cycles. TCRdb re-called the 5' RACE reads with MiXCR, one entry per CDR3 protein. The profile covers approximately 1,700,000 distinct CDR3 sequences, with about 39% appearing a single time and approximately 22% taken by the ten largest. The sequenced sample was blood. These receptors came from a human donor in good health.

This clonotype was observed a handful of times. This rearrangement joins TRBV6-2 or TRBV6-3 to TRBJ2-1; unclear D gene. Trimming removed 5 bases at V and 9 bases at J, with 8 bases between. The CDR3 extends over 11 amino acids. CDR1 and CDR2 from the germline V gene are MNHEY and SVGEGT. Here the CDR3 DNA reads TGTGCCAGCAGTATGGGGTTTGAGCAGTTCTTC. Residues: CASSMGFEQFF.

Worth noting for this clonotype: A read error may account for a junction end that differs from germline. This sequence joins TRBV11-1 and TRBJ2-2; D perhaps matches TRBD2 (5 bases). The CDR3 loop spans 15 amino acids. Per germline, CDR1 SGHAT and CDR2 FQDESV (reference sequence). CDR3 sequence (DNA): TGTGCCAGCAGCTTAGAAGGGCGTAGCACCGGGGAGCGGTTTTTT. Translating gives CASSLEGRSTGERFF.

This clonotype was found a few times. CDR3 DNA: TGTGCCAGCAACACGTTGGGGGCCCATAGCAATCAGCCCCAGCATTTT. Translation: CASNTLGAHSNQPQHF. This chain joins TRBV6-1 and TRBJ1-5, with D possibly being TRBD1 (6 bases). Deletions cut 7 bases from V and 0 bases from J, with 16 bases between. CDR1 is MNHNS and CDR2 is SASEGT in the germline V gene. The CDR3 covers 16 residues.

The chain recombines TRBV20-1 with TRBJ2-1; 11 bases line up with TRBD2. The ends lost 0 bases at V and 3 bases at J; junction bases unmatched: 13. The CDR3 consists of 19 residues. The germline V gene encodes CDR1 DFQATT and CDR2 SNEGSKA (reference sequence). The DNA of the CDR3 is TGCAGTGCTAGAGATATTTACGGCCAGGGACTAGCGGACTACAATGAGCAGTTCTTC. This encodes CSARDIYGQGLADYNEQFF.

The J gene is TRBJ1-1, the V gene TRBV12-3 or TRBV12-4; 9 bases map to TRBD1. Trimming removed 7 bases from V and 3 bases from J; junction bases left unmatched: 9. CDR3 length: 15 amino acids. The CDR3 coding sequence is TGTGCCAGCATCGCCGATAGGACAGGGGACACTGAAGCTTTCTTT. Amino acid sequence: CASIADRTGDTEAFF.

The genes are TRBV6-5 and TRBJ2-6, with D unclear. V was shortened by 0 bases and J by 2 bases, with 14 bases between the two germline ends. Germline CDR1 MNHEY, CDR2 SVGAGI. The CDR3 is 18 amino acids. CDR3 region: CASSYSGEAPTGANVLTF. The CDR3 coding sequence is TGTGCCAGCAGTTACTCAGGAGAAGCGCCTACTGGGGCCAACGTCCTGACTTTC.

This clonotype has just one count. J is TRBJ2-5 and V is TRBV7-2, with 8 bases fitting TRBD1. Germline assignment: CDR1 SGHTA and CDR2 FQGNSA. This CDR3 has 15 amino acids. J gave up 5 bases and V 5 bases, and 10 bases lay outside the gene matches. The CDR3: CASSHGQGELETQYF. In DNA, the CDR3 is TGTGCCAGCAGCCATGGACAGGGTGAACTGGAGACCCAGTACTTC.

This clonotype has a handful of counts. The chain links TRBV25-1 to TRBJ2-7; D not certain. Trimming left V 3 bases short and J 4 bases short, with 7 bases between. The CDR3 length is 12 residues. The germline V gene encodes CDR1 MGHDK and CDR2 SYGVNS. CDR3 coding DNA: TGTGCCAGCAGTGATTTGTCTTACGAGCAGTACTTC. It is translated as CASSDLSYEQYF.

In this sample, this clonotype turned up once. Its ends do not fully match the called genes, so a read error is possible. V usage is TRBV4-3 and J usage is TRBJ1-5; possible D gene TRBD1, 5 bases. The CDR3 contains 17 residues. Germline values: CDR1 LGHNA, CDR2 YSLEER. The CDR3 region is CASSQDLWSQAGQRQHF. The CDR3 nucleotides are TGCGCCAGCAGCCAAGATTTGTGGTCCCAAGCAGGGCAGCGCCAGCATTTT.

This sequence joins TRBV29-1 and TRBJ1-1; the D is unclear. Trimming removed 5 bases from V and 1 base from J, with 8 bases in between. The CDR3 is 12 amino acids. Germline CDR1 and CDR2: SQVTM and ANQGSEA. The CDR3 DNA reads TGCAGCGTTTGGGATCCGAACACTGAAGCTTTCTTT. Translating gives CSVWDPNTEAFF.

In regard to this clonotype: The junction and the germline gene differ at one end; a read error may be behind it. The CDR3 sequence: CASSPDSFEQYF. CDR3 nucleotide sequence: TGTGCCAGCAGTCCTGATTCCTTCGAGCAGTACTTC. The chain employs TRBV12-3 or TRBV12-4 and TRBJ2-7; D unclear. The CDR3 covers 12 residues.

In regard to this clonotype: Germline is not matched at one junction end, which may reflect a read error. This chain joins TRBV5-1 and TRBJ2-3, with D tentatively TRBD1 or TRBD2 (7 bases each). Germline CDR1 and CDR2: SGHRS and YFSETQ. This CDR3 has 13 residues. CDR3 coding DNA: TGCGCCAGCGAGGCCAGCGGGACAGATACGCTGTATTTT. It is translated as CASEASGTDTLYF.

The rearrangement joins TRBV24-1 to TRBJ2-1; D remains ambiguous. The germline V gene has CDR1 KGHDR and CDR2 SFDVKD. Trimming took off 5 bases at V and 7 bases at J, with 17 bases between the two ends. The CDR3 spans 15 residues. The CDR3 sequence is CATSVTTAGPNEQFF. The CDR3, as DNA: TGTGCCACCAGTGTGACAACCGCTGGGCCTAATGAGCAGTTCTTC.

Notes on this clonotype: A much larger clone sits a single nucleotide away, making a read error possible. The chain recombines TRBV12-3 or TRBV12-4 with TRBJ2-3, with 8 bases that match TRBD1. Losses at the gene ends were 6 bases for V and 2 bases for J; bases not matched to a gene: 7. There are 15 residues in the CDR3. The CDR3 reads CASSSEQGVTDTQYF. CDR3 sequence (DNA): TGTGCCAGCAGCTCGGAACAGGGGGTCACAGATACGCAGTATTTT.